The rows below give T cell receptor beta chains drawn from one sample of a study of Ad26.COV2.S vaccination and SARS-CoV-2 variants. The repertoire was sequenced with immunoSEQ multiplex PCR; TCRdb's copy has only in-frame clones and lacks some. The table records some 330,000 clones, around 90% of them present only once. The source was peripheral blood, collected in a trial of Ad26.COV2.S vaccine versus placebo. The receptors stem from a person between 18 and 65 years old who received the Ad26.COV2.S COVID-19 vaccine or a placebo. Both conserved end residues are part of each CDR3. D genes are given only for firm matches. Rows may omit the clone size; those that give it use once, few, many or a size class.

>TRBJ2-7|NA|NA|TRBV10-1
CASSEGEAYEQYF
TGCGCCAGCAGTGAGGGGGAAGCCTACGAGCAGTACTTC
>TRBJ1-1|NA|NA|TRBV12-5
CASGLGGELNTEAFF
TGTGCTAGTGGTTTGGGTGGGGAATTGAACACTGAAGCTTTCTTT
>TRBJ2-2|NA|NA|TRBV4-3
CASSRTVYTGELFF
TGCGCCAGCAGCCGGACAGTATACACCGGGGAGCTGTTTTTT
>TRBJ2-7|NA|NA|TRBV9
CASSAPGALYEQYF
TGTGCCAGCAGCGCCCCCGGGGCCCTCTACGAGCAGTACTTC
>TRBJ1-5|NA|TRBD1|TRBV5-1
CASSAEGQVGQPQHF
TGCGCCAGCAGCGCGGAGGGACAGGTGGGGCAGCCCCAGCATTTT
>TRBJ2-7|NA|TRBD2|TRBV6-2/TRBV6-3
CASSTMLGLAAEQYF
TGTGCCAGCAGTACAATGCTGGGACTAGCGGCTGAGCAGTACTTC
>TRBJ2-3|NA|TRBD2|TRBV6-1
CASSETSGGEDGARGTQYF
TGTGCCAGCAGCGAAACTAGCGGGGGTGAGGATGGCGCTAGAGGTACGCAGTATTTT
>TRBJ2-5|NA|NA|TRBV18
CASSRQSSETQYF
TGTGCCAGCTCAAGACAGTCGTCGGAGACCCAGTACTTC
>TRBJ1-6|NA|TRBD1|TRBV11-2
CASSRTPTGGDSPLHF
TGTGCCAGCAGCCGCACCCCGACAGGGGGCGATTCACCCCTCCACTTT
>TRBJ2-3|NA|NA|TRBV30
CAWSVWLGGADTQYF
TGTGCCTGGAGTGTTTGGCTAGGAGGGGCAGATACGCAGTATTTT
>TRBJ1-1|NA|NA|TRBV6-5
CASSYEGTSRAFF
TGTGCCAGCAGTTACGAAGGGACGTCTCGAGCTTTCTTT
>TRBJ1-3|NA|NA|TRBV19
CASSTRQSLSGNTIYF
TGTGCCAGTAGTACCCGACAGAGCCTCTCTGGAAACACCATATATTTT
>TRBJ1-4|NA|NA|TRBV15
CATSRYATNEKLFF
TGTGCCACCAGCCGATATGCAACTAATGAAAAACTGTTTTTT
>TRBJ1-1|NA|TRBD1|TRBV19
CASSSRGHGNTEAFF
TGTGCCAGTAGTAGCAGGGGGCACGGAAACACTGAAGCTTTCTTT
>TRBJ2-3|NA|NA|TRBV19
CASSIGWGVADTQYF
TGTGCCAGTAGTATAGGATGGGGAGTAGCAGATACGCAGTATTTT
>TRBJ1-1|NA|NA|TRBV2
CASRRTPNTEAFF
TGTGCCAGCAGGAGGACACCAAACACTGAAGCTTTCTTT
>TRBJ2-3|few|NA|TRBV19
CASSITPRETQYF
TGTGCCAGTAGTATCACACCCCGAGAAACGCAGTATTTT
>TRBJ2-3|NA|TRBD2|TRBV30
CAWSVGWTSGYTDTQYF
TGTGCCTGGAGTGTTGGGTGGACTAGCGGTTACACAGATACGCAGTATTTT
>TRBJ2-1|NA|NA|TRBV10-1
CASSRDLSSYNEQFF
TGCGCCAGCAGCAGGGATCTAAGCTCCTACAATGAGCAGTTCTTC
>TRBJ1-1|NA|NA|TRBV19
CASSTGGLMNTEAFF
TGTGCCAGTAGTACTGGGGGGTTAATGAACACTGAAGCTTTCTTT
>TRBJ1-2|NA|NA|TRBV6-2/TRBV6-3
CASSYHTMGRVINYGYTF
TGTGCCAGCAGTTACCACACCATGGGACGCGTTATTAACTATGGCTACACCTTC
>TRBJ1-4|NA|TRBD1|TRBV28
CASRSGQVNEKLFF
TGTGCCAGCAGATCAGGACAGGTCAATGAAAAACTGTTTTTT
>TRBJ1-1|NA|TRBD1|TRBV19
CASSIRTGYRDEAFF
TGTGCCAGTAGTATAAGGACAGGGTATCGGGATGAAGCTTTCTTT
>TRBJ2-7|NA|TRBD1|TRBV12-5
CASGLGQGANWGEQYF
TGTGCTAGTGGTTTAGGACAGGGGGCGAATTGGGGCGAGCAGTACTTC
>TRBJ1-1|NA|NA|TRBV19
CASSIGGADTEAFF
TGTGCCAGTAGTATAGGAGGGGCGGACACTGAAGCTTTCTTT
>TRBJ1-2|NA|TRBD1|TRBV7-8
CASSLRDRGIVDGYTF
TGTGCCAGCAGCCTCCGGGACAGGGGGATTGTGGATGGCTACACCTTC
>TRBJ2-2|NA|NA|TRBV5-4
CASSLGNTGELFF
TGTGCCAGCAGCTTGGGTAACACCGGGGAGCTGTTTTTT
>TRBJ1-1|few|TRBD1|TRBV4-3
CASSQSWTGANTEAFF
TGCGCCAGCAGCCAAAGTTGGACAGGAGCGAACACTGAAGCTTTCTTT
>TRBJ1-3|NA|NA|TRBV25-1
CASSEGPGNTIYF
TGTGCCAGCAGTGAGGGTCCTGGAAACACCATATATTTT
>TRBJ2-2|NA|NA|TRBV19
CASSSLSGAGELFF
TGTGCCAGTAGTTCCCTCTCCGGCGCCGGGGAGCTGTTTTTT
>TRBJ2-1|NA|TRBD2|TRBV7-3
CASSKKTSRTSNEQFF
TGTGCCAGCAGCAAAAAGACTAGCAGGACCTCCAATGAGCAGTTCTTC
>TRBJ1-4|NA|NA|TRBV7-9
CASRQGSTNEKLFF
TGTGCCAGCAGGCAGGGATCAACTAATGAAAAACTGTTTTTT
>TRBJ1-1|NA|NA|TRBV6-5
CASSGGMNTEAFF
TGTGCCAGCTCGGGGGGCATGAACACTGAAGCTTTCTTT
>TRBJ2-5|NA|NA|TRBV7-9
CAGRGSGEETQYF
TGTGCCGGACGAGGGAGCGGAGAAGAGACCCAGTACTTC
>TRBJ2-3|NA|NA|TRBV27
CASSLKGPYRGDTQYF
TGTGCCAGCAGTTTGAAGGGCCCTTATAGAGGAGATACGCAGTATTTT
>TRBJ2-1|NA|NA|TRBV9
CASSEGFYNEQFF
TGTGCCAGCAGCGAAGGGTTTTACAATGAGCAGTTCTTC
>TRBJ1-2|NA|NA|TRBV7-2
CASSPTEGLQGGYTF
TGTGCCAGCAGCCCGACCGAGGGACTCCAGGGGGGCTACACCTTC